This T cell receptor (beta chain) was recovered during a study of cytomegalovirus exposure and HLA in healthy donors. In the study overall: A later analysis reported the same platform for the roughly 120 validation repertoires and the roughly 700 first-cohort repertoires.

In germline, CDR1 is MRHNA, CDR2 SNTAGT. The CDR3 has 14 amino acids. Trimming cost V 10 bases and J 2 bases; bases outside gene matches: 8. Some clones are missing from TCRdb's copy, which holds only in-frame ones; the method was immunoSEQ multiplex PCR. The sample carries about 58,000 clones, around 90% recorded once. Regarding the study as a whole: Using the classifier, cytomegalovirus status was reportedly diagnosed with high specificity and sensitivity. The investigators catalogued about 170 TCR beta chains as cytomegalovirus-associated. According to a later analysis, TCR clusters from the first cohort tended to co-occur in the roughly 130 validation repertoires.

A word on this clone: Its specificity is not known.

Material for sequencing was PBMCs. The origin of this receptor is a man younger than 35 in good health and CMV-seronegative. The chain uses TRBV6-4 and TRBJ1-5, with 7 bases lining up with TRBD1. DNA for the CDR3: TGTGCCAATATTCACAGGGGAGGCAATCAGCCCCAGCATTTT. This translates into CANIHRGGNQPQHF.